Listed here are 10 T cell receptor beta chains from one sample, sequenced in a study of blood T cell repertoires in COVID-19 (dated by TCRdb to 2018 to 2021). Library prep was done by the immunoSEQ multiplex PCR assay. TCRdb obtained this table from immuneACCESS and retained in-frame rearrangements with V and J assigned. These tables miss some clones; where compared with another copy, unresolved V genes account for less than half of the shortfall, and the remainder is unexplained. This sample holds roughly 32,000 clones; around 87% were observed only once. Jointly, the top ten make up more than 12% of the sample. The sequenced sample consisted of peripheral blood. The receptors were gathered from a man between 60 and 75 years old with active COVID-19.

The chain has TRBV7-6 and TRBJ2-7; 11 nucleotides line up with TRBD2. The CDR3 has 15 amino acids. Germline lookup yields CDR1 SGHVS and CDR2 FNYEAQ. V trimming: 5 bases; J trimming: 6 bases; junction bases outside the gene matches: 9. CDR3 nucleotides: TGTGCCAGCAGCCCGGGGACTAGCGGCCTTGTCGAGCAGTACTTC. Translation: CASSPGTSGLVEQYF.

The V and J genes are TRBV6-5 and TRBJ1-2; 7 nucleotides match TRBD1. The ends lost 4 bases at V and 6 bases at J; junction bases unmatched: 8. The CDR3 contains 14 residues. Germline V CDR1 and CDR2: MNHEY, SVGAGI. CDR3 in DNA: TGTGCCAGCAGTTCGACAGGGTATATTAATGGCTACACCTTC. Translation: CASSSTGYINGYTF.

In its sample, this clone was seen once. CDR3 in DNA: TGTGCCAGCAGCTTAGCGCTGAGGGGGGGCTCCTACGAGCAGTACTTC. This codes for CASSLALRGGSYEQYF. The rearrangement links TRBV7-9 to TRBJ2-7; the D gene is possibly TRBD2 (7 bases). From germline, CDR1 is SEHNR and CDR2 FQNEAQ (reference sequence). This CDR3 comprises 16 residues. The V end was cut by 0 bases, the J end by 0 bases, with 12 bases between.

The rearrangement links TRBV20-1 to TRBJ2-1; 10 bases fit TRBD2. V gave up 3 bases and J gave up 0 bases; unmatched junction bases: 11. Germline loops: CDR1 DFQATT, CDR2 SNEGSKA (reference sequence). The CDR3 runs to 18 residues. Here the CDR3 reads CSASPRVASGSSYNEQFF. The CDR3 DNA follows: TGCAGTGCTAGTCCCCGGGTGGCTAGCGGGAGCTCCTACAATGAGCAGTTCTTC.

This chain joins TRBV6-2 or TRBV6-3 and TRBJ2-7; 8 bases line up with TRBD2. CDR1 MNHEY and CDR2 SVGEGT come from the germline V gene. With V trimmed by 6 bases and J by 5 bases, 15 bases remained unmatched. The CDR3 is made up of 16 amino acids. The CDR3, as DNA: TGTGCCAGCAGCCCCCCCGGGAGGAGCGGGAGTAACGAGCAGTACTTC. This translates into CASSPPGRSGSNEQYF.

V usage is TRBV4-2 and J usage is TRBJ1-2; TRBD1 agrees at 8 bases. CDR1 and CDR2 from the germline V gene are LGHNA and YNFKEQ. Trimming cost V 2 bases and J 5 bases; bases outside gene matches: 10. The CDR3 is made up of 16 amino acids. DNA for the CDR3: TGTGCCAGCAGCCAACAACCTGACAGGGGCGGGTATGGCTACACCTTC. Its translation is CASSQQPDRGGYGYTF.

This chain links TRBV29-1 with TRBJ2-7; TRBD2 agrees at 7 bases. Germline V gene lookup returns CDR1 SQVTM and CDR2 ANQGSEA. The J segment lost 3 bases and the V segment lost 6 bases, leaving 5 bases of the junction unmatched. The CDR3 totals 12 residues. In DNA, the CDR3 is TGCAGCGTGAGGTTAGCGGGCTACGAGCAGTACTTC. Protein: CSVRLAGYEQYF.

This chain links TRBV27 with TRBJ2-7; 8 positions match TRBD2. This CDR3 comprises 13 residues. Germline CDR1 is MNHEY and CDR2 is SMNVEV (reference sequence). V shed 2 bases and J 3 bases; nucleotides not matched to a gene: 0. The CDR3 region is CASSLGTSYEQYF. The CDR3 DNA reads TGTGCCAGCAGTTTAGGGACTAGCTACGAGCAGTACTTC.

The chain joins TRBV19 to TRBJ2-1, with 8 nucleotides matching TRBD2. V was pared by 3 bases and J by 6 bases, with 7 bases of the junction left unmatched. From germline, CDR1 is LNHDA and CDR2 SQIVND (reference sequence). This CDR3 spans 15 amino acids. The CDR3 DNA reads as TGTGCCAGTAGTATGATACCACTAGCGGCCAATGAGCAGTTCTTC. Translated, it gives CASSMIPLAANEQFF.

This clone was observed once. The J gene is TRBJ1-1, the V gene TRBV27, with D maybe TRBD1 (6 bases). Per germline, CDR1 MNHEY and CDR2 SMNVEV (reference sequence). V was clipped by 5 bases and J by 0 bases, with 7 bases between them. This CDR3 is built from 13 residues. CDR3 amino acids: CASSQGLNTEAFF. In DNA, the CDR3 is TGTGCCAGCAGTCAGGGGCTGAACACTGAAGCTTTCTTT.